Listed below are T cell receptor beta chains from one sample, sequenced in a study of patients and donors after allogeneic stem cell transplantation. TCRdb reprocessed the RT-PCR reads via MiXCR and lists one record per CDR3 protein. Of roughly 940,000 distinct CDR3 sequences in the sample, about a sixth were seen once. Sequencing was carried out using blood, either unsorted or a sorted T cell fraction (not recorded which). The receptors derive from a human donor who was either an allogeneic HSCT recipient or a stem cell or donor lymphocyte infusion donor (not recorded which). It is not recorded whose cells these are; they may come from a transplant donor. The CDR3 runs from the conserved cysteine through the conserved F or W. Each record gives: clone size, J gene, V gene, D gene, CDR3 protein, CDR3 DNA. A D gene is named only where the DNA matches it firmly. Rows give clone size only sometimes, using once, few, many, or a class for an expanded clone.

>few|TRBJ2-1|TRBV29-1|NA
CSVEDLSADEQFF
TGCAGCGTTGAAGATCTGTCAGCGGATGAGCAGTTCTTC
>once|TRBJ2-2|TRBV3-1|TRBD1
CASSGTGVVTGELFF
TGTGCCAGCAGCGGGACAGGGGTGGTTACCGGGGAGCTGTTTTTT
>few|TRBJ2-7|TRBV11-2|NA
CASSLGRNYHEQYF
TGTGCCAGCAGCTTGGGAAGGAATTATCACGAGCAGTACTTC
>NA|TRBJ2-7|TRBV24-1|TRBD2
CATSQSGGPYEQYF
TGTGCCACCAGTCAAAGCGGGGGGCCCTACGAGCAGTACTTC
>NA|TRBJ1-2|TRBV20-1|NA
CSATPANYGYTF
TGCAGTGCTACACCAGCTAACTATGGCTACACCTTC
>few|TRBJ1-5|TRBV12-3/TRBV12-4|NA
CASSLSMGKGNQPQHF
TGTGCCAGCAGTTTGAGTATGGGAAAAGGCAATCAGCCCCAGCATTTT
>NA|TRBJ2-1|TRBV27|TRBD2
CASSALTSGRADEQFF
TGTGCCAGCAGTGCCTTGACTAGCGGGAGGGCCGATGAGCAGTTCTTC
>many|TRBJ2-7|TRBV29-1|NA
CSVASQNTVNYEQYF
TGCAGCGTTGCCTCTCAGAATACAGTGAACTACGAGCAGTACTTC
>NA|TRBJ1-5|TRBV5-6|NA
CASSLGFGQYSNQPQHF
TGTGCCAGCAGCTTGGGCTTTGGACAGTATAGCAATCAGCCCCAGCATTTT
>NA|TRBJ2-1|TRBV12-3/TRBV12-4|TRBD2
CASSLDLLADNYNEQFF
TGTGCCAGCAGTTTGGACCTACTAGCGGATAACTACAATGAGCAGTTCTTC
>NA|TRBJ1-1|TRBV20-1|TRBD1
CSARLRTGLLNTEAFF
TGCAGTGCTAGACTAAGGACAGGGCTTTTGAACACTGAAGCTTTCTTT
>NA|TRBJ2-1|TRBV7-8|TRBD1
CASSSDRLIYNEQFF
TGTGCCAGCAGCTCGGACAGGTTGATCTACAATGAGCAGTTCTTC
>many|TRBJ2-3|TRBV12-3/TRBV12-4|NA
CASSLVGGWGSDTQYF
TGTGCCAGCAGTTTGGTTGGCGGATGGGGGTCAGATACGCAGTATTTT
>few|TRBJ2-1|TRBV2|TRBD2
CASSEELAGASEQFF
TGTGCCAGCAGTGAGGAACTAGCGGGAGCGAGTGAGCAGTTCTTC
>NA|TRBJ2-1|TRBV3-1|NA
CASSQRVSYNEQFF
TGTGCCAGCTCTCAGCGGGTCTCCTACAATGAGCAGTTCTTC
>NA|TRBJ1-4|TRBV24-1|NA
CATSTGGSGEKLFF
TGTGCCACCAGTACGGGGGGCTCAGGAGAAAAACTGTTTTTT
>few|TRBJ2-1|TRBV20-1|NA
CSAEKADEQFF
TGCAGTGCCGAGAAAGCGGATGAGCAGTTCTTC
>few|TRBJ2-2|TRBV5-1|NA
CASSPGQFANTGELFF
TGCGCCAGCAGCCCAGGACAGTTCGCGAACACCGGGGAGCTGTTTTTT
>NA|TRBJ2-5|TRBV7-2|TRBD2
CASSLGRLAPQETQYF
TGTGCCAGCAGCTTAGGTCGACTAGCCCCCCAAGAGACCCAGTACTTC
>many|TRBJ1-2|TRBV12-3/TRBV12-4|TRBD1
CASSLPDREGGYTF
TGTGCCAGCAGTTTACCCGACAGGGAGGGGGGCTACACCTTC
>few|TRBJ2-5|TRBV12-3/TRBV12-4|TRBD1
CASREDRGEETQYF
TGTGCCAGCAGGGAGGACAGGGGGGAAGAGACCCAGTACTTC
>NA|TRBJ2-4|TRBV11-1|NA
CASSPRSGAGVWPHIQYF
TGTGCCAGCAGCCCAAGGTCCGGAGCAGGCGTCTGGCCACACATTCAGTACTTC
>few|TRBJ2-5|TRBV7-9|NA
CASSLGRVWDQETQYF
TGTGCCAGCAGCCTCGGACGGGTATGGGACCAAGAGACCCAGTACTTC
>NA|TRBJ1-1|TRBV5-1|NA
CASSLGGVARLNTEAFF
TGCGCCAGCAGCTTGGGCGGAGTGGCGCGCCTTAACACTGAAGCTTTCTTT
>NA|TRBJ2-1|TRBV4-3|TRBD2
CASSLEGLVGEQFF
TGCGCCAGCAGCCTCGAGGGACTAGTTGGTGAGCAGTTCTTC
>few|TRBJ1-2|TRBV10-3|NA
CAISAQGNYGYTF
TGTGCCATCAGTGCTCAGGGGAACTATGGCTACACCTTC
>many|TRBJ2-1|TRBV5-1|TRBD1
CASSLAGTGYNEQFF
TGCGCCAGCAGCTTGGCTGGGACAGGGTACAATGAGCAGTTCTTC
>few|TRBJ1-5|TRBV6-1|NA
CASSHTGLGNQPQHF
TGTGCCAGCAGCCATACAGGGCTGGGTAATCAGCCCCAGCATTTT
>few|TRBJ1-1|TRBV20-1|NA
CSESAKGAEAFF
TGCAGTGAGTCCGCTAAGGGCGCTGAAGCTTTCTTT
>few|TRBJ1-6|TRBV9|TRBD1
CASSLDPGQGNSPLHF
TGTGCCAGCAGCTTAGATCCGGGACAGGGGAATTCACCCCTCCACTTT
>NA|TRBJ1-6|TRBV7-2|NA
CASSLYGGPLHF
TGTGCCAGCAGCTTATACGGGGGACCCCTCCACTTT
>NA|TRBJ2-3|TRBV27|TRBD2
CASRLLAGGGTDTQYF
TGTGCCAGCAGACTCCTAGCGGGGGGAGGCACAGATACGCAGTATTTT
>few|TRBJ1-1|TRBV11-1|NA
CASRSSFRGATEAFF
TGTGCCAGCAGATCCTCGTTTCGGGGGGCCACTGAAGCTTTCTTT
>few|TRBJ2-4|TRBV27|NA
CASSSSSGNIQYF
TGTGCCAGCAGTTCCTCGTCGGGGAACATTCAGTACTTC
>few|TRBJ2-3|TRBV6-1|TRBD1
CASTPRTGSTDTQYF
TGTGCCAGCACCCCACGGACAGGGAGCACAGATACGCAGTATTTT
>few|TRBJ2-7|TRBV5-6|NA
CASSFIRSYEQYF
TGTGCCAGCAGCTTCATTAGGAGCTACGAGCAGTACTTC
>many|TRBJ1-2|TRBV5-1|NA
CASSSRGNYGYTF
TGCGCCAGCAGCTCTCGGGGAAACTATGGCTACACCTTC
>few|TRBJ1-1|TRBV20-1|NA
CRVPGAGNTEAFF
TGCAGAGTCCCCGGGGCGGGGAACACTGAAGCTTTCTTT
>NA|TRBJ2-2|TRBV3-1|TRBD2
CASSHGGYTGELFF
TGTGCCAGCAGCCACGGGGGGTACACCGGGGAGCTGTTTTTT
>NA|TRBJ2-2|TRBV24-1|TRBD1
CATSDRSGTGRPGELFF
TGTGCCACCAGTGATAGGAGTGGGACAGGGAGGCCCGGGGAGCTGTTTTTT
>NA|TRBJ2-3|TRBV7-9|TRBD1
CASSLVTGVGDTQYF
TGTGCCAGCAGCTTAGTGACAGGGGTTGGAGATACGCAGTATTTT